This T cell receptor (beta chain) emerged from a study of OX40 agonist ivuxolimab in advanced cancers. Across the study: Three patients responded partially, comprising one with hepatocellular carcinoma and two with cutaneous melanoma.

This CDR3 is 17 amino acids long. From germline, CDR1 is MGHRA and CDR2 YSYEKL. V dropped 1 base and J dropped 4 bases, with 14 bases sitting between them. TCRdb keeps only in-frame clones here, not all; method: immunoSEQ multiplex PCR. Of around 88,000 clones in the sample, 92% are singletons; the top ten hold roughly 0.53%. The sample in question was CD4+ or CD8+ T cells sorted from blood, obtained in a trial of the OX40 agonist ivuxolimab. The clonotype originates from an adult with an advanced solid tumor such as melanoma, head and neck, liver or kidney cancer. V is TRBV4-1 and J is TRBJ1-6; no reliable D call. CDR3 in DNA: TGCGCCAGCAGCCAAGGGGCGTTGCAGGATTATAATTCACCCCTCCACTTT. This sequence encodes CASSQGALQDYNSPLHF.